The source of this TCR beta chain is a study of blood T cell repertoires in COVID-19. Original processing methods: Counts of nucleated cells, estimated from reference gene primer amplification, were obtained. Using immunoSEQ multiplex PCR, the repertoire was profiled, and TCRdb retains in-frame clones only, with some absent. The V and J calls and clone size come from that table; D and trimming were worked out from the DNA. Here the sample spans about 210,000 clones, roughly four fifths being singletons. The specimen was peripheral blood. This sequence was found in a middle-aged woman with acute or convalescent COVID-19.

The chain's CDR3 is CSAGVPITGTYEQYF. CDR3 DNA: TGCAGTGCTGGTGTTCCCATAACGGGGACCTACGAGCAGTACTTC. V usage is TRBV20-1 and J usage is TRBJ2-7, with TRBD2 as a possible D gene (5 bases). Germline-derived CDR1 and CDR2 are DFQATT and SNEGSKA (reference sequence). This CDR3 region has 15 residues. V was clipped by 5 bases and J by 2 bases, with 19 bases between them.